This TCR beta chain is from a study of blood T cells in healthy people across ages. Study-level results: Unsorted PBMC material precluded a definitive naive versus antigen-experienced comparison.

It was with a sample-barcoded 5' primer and a J-beta primer mix that a second PCR of about 7 to 12 cycles was run. TCRdb analysed the 5' RACE reads with MiXCR anew, one entry per CDR3 protein. The profile shows more than 1,000,000 distinct CDR3 sequences, approximately 26% of them singletons. V lost 6 bases to trimming and J lost 8 bases; unmatched junction nucleotides: 11. The length of the CDR3 is 16 residues. This clonotype was counted between two and nine times. Its cognate antigen is unknown. These data are also associated with another study on T cells of mothers and their children. As reported in that work: Reads obtained per mother exceeded 8 million TCR beta CDR3 reads, with roughly 3 million obtained per child. Mothers and children who were related shared slightly more overlap than unrelated pairs, but not significantly more.

The V gene is TRBV12-3 or TRBV12-4, the J gene TRBJ2-1, with 12 nucleotides matching TRBD2. The clonotype was recovered from a girl aged 2 to 9 in good health. Sequenced sample: blood. CDR3 in DNA: TGTGCCAGCAGACCCTATTTCCTAGCGGGGGGGCATGAGCAGTTCTTC. Translating gives CASRPYFLAGGHEQFF.